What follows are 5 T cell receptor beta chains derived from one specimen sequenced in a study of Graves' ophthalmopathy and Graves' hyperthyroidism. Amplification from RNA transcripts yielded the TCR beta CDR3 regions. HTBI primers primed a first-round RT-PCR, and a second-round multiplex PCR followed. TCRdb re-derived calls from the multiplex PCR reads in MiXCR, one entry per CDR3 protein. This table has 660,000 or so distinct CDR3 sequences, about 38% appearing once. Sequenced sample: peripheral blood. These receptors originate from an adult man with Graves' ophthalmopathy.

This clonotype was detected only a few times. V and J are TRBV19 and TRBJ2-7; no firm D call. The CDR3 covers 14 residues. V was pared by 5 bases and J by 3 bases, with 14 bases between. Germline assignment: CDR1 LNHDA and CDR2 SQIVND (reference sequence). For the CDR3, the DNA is TGTGCCAGTAGTTATACAGTAGGGATCTACGAGCAGTACTTC. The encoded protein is CASSYTVGIYEQYF.

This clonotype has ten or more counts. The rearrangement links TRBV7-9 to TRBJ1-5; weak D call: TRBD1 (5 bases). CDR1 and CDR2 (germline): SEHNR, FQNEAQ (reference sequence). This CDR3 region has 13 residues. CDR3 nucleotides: TGTGCAACCGGGGACGGTAGCAATCAGCCCCAGCATTTT. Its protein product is CATGDGSNQPQHF.

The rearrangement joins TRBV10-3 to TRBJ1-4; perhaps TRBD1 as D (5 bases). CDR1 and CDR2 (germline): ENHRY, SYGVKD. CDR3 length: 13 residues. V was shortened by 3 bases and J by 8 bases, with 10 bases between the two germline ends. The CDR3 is CAISDNYREKLFF. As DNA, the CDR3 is TGTGCCATCAGTGACAATTACAGGGAAAAACTGTTTTTT.

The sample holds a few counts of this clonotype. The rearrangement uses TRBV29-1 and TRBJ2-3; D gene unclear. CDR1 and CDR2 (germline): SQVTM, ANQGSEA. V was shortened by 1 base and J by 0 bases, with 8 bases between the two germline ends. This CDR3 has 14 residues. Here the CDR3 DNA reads TGCAGCGTTGAAGTGATGCTAAGCACAGATACGCAGTATTTT. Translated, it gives CSVEVMLSTDTQYF.

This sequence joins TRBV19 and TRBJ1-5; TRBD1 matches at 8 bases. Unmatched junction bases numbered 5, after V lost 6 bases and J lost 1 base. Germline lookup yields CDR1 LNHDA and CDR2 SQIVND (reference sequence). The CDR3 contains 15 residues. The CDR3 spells CASRGQGVSNQPQHF. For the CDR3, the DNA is TGTGCCAGTAGAGGACAGGGTGTAAGCAATCAGCCCCAGCATTTT.